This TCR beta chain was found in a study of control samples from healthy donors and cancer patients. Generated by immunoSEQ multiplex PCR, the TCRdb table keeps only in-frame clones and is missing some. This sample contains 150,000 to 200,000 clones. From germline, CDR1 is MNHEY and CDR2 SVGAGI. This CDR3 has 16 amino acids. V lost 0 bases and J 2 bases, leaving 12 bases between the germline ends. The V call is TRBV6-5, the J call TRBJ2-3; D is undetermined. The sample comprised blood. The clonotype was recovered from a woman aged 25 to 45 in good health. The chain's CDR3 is CASSYSASQLTDTQYF. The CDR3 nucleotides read TGTGCCAGCAGTTACTCGGCAAGTCAACTCACAGATACGCAGTATTTT.